This T cell receptor (beta chain) was observed in a study of PD-L1 blockade in urothelial cancer. Time point in this sample: pretreatment peripheral blood. TCRdb keeps only in-frame clones here, not all; method: immunoSEQ multiplex PCR. Of around 100,000 clones in the sample, around 86% were seen once. This TCR was sampled from a man in his sixties with urothelial cancer. The sample was PBMCs, taken around atezolizumab (anti-PD-L1) treatment.

The CDR3 loop reads CASSLGGGASEQYF. Here the CDR3 DNA reads TGTGCCAGCAGCTTAGGAGGGGGGGCCTCCGAGCAGTACTTC. The chain combines TRBV7-3 with TRBJ2-7; TRBD2 is a possible D gene (7 bases). CDR3 length equals 14 residues. Trimming removed 2 bases at V and 6 bases at J, with 14 bases between. Germline lookup yields CDR1 SGHTA and CDR2 FQGTGA.